This T cell receptor (beta chain) was captured in a study of OX40 agonist ivuxolimab in advanced cancers. Study-level information: Ivuxolimab, an antibody acting as an agonist of OX40 (CD134), was used to treat patients.

Assay used: immunoSEQ multiplex PCR; TCRdb lists only in-frame clones, some missing. The data show under 50,000 clones, 85% to 90% seen once. This CDR3 comprises 13 residues. Germline-derived CDR1 and CDR2 are SGHTA and FQGTGA. V lost 5 bases to trimming and J lost 3 bases, with 10 bases between them. The receptor's source is an adult with an advanced solid tumor such as melanoma, head and neck, liver or kidney cancer. This sequence joins TRBV7-3 and TRBJ1-1; D ambiguous. The sample was CD4+ or CD8+ T cells sorted from blood, taken in a trial of the OX40 agonist ivuxolimab. CDR3 coding DNA: TGTGCCAGCAGCAATCAGGACTACACTGAAGCTTTCTTT. Translated: CASSNQDYTEAFF.